This T cell receptor (beta chain) was profiled in a study of shared clonotypes between healthy human individuals. Background on the study: CD4 naive and CD4 memory each took three plates per donor, while CD8 naive took two and CD8 memory one. The study's findings and limits: Clonotype sharing among donors was thought likely to change with sequencing depth.

A single count supports this clone. Its antigen is still unknown. In germline, CDR1 is SNHLY, CDR2 FYNNEI. The CDR3 covers 14 residues. The V gene lost 5 bases and the J gene lost 5 bases, with 14 bases spanning the gap. Evenly divided among several immunoSEQ plates was the genomic DNA of each subset. Only in-frame clones appear in the TCRdb table, and some are missing; sequencing was by immunoSEQ multiplex PCR. The data show over a million clones, approximately 78% seen once. This rearrangement joins TRBV2 to TRBJ2-3; TRBD2 might be the D (5 bases). The material sequenced was memory CD4+ T cells from PBMCs. Stated subset: CD45RA-negative fraction. The TCR was taken from a young man in good health. Some clones in this sample may be carry-over from other donors' samples. The CDR3 sequence is CASSPGLAGDTQYF. The CDR3 nucleotides are TGTGCCAGCAGTCCTGGCCTAGCAGGAGATACGCAGTATTTT. The entire variable domain, with the rest obtained from reference TRBV2 and TRBJ2-3, is as follows: EPEVTQTPSHQVTQMGQEVILRCVPISNHLYFYWYRQILGQKVEFLVSFYNNEISEKSEIFDDQFSVERPDGSNFTLKIRSTKLEDSAMYFCASSPGLAGDTQYFGPGTRLTVL.